This T cell receptor beta chain was profiled in a study of blood T cell repertoires in COVID-19 (TCRdb year 2020). Some background on the complete study: The collaborator samples originated in the United States, Italy and Spain and spanned the acute and convalescent phases of COVID-19. The dataset comprised deeply sampled blood TCRbeta repertoires from subjects exposed to, actively infected with, or recovered from COVID-19. A de-identified subject ID, COVID-19 status, age in years and sex were almost always included in the sample metadata. Samples came from the ongoing ImmuneRACE study (first 160 participants) plus 1,254 subjects from 6 global collaborators. The prospective study material was composed of cDNA or gDNA derived from T cells, B-cell-depleted T cells, or PBMCs. Where HLA class I and class II types were available, the types were taken from metadata supplied by the sample provider, not from assay-based typing. The repertoires were released in a freely available public database intended as a resource for research on the immune response to SARS-CoV-2. Results the study describes overall, beyond this receptor: The amount of clinical and demographic metadata varied by source and participant and was provided uncurated.

Each collaborating institution followed its own protocols to collect whole blood in K2EDTA tubes. For TCRbeta analysis, collaborators shipped samples as frozen whole blood, isolated PBMCs, or DNA extracted from either of those sample types. As encoded in the germline V gene, CDR1 is MNHNS while CDR2 is SASEGT. V is pared back by 3 bases and J by 3 bases, with 6 bases lying between the germline termini. The CDR3 contains 13 residues, cysteine and phenylalanine counted. The entry retains the CDR3 DNA only, 39 bases that are in frame from base 1. Points on this clone: There is no known antigen for this receptor. Base qualities are not provided; no much larger clone lies one nucleotide away.

TCRbeta CDR3 regions were amplified from genomic DNA using the immunoSEQ Assay, a bias-controlled multiplex PCR. Under the source paper's analysis protocol: Nucleated cell counts per sample were estimated from amplification of reference gene primers within the assay. To quantify the absolute abundance of each unique TCRbeta CDR3 rearrangement, sequence reads were collapsed and filtered. For each sample, productive Simpson clonality was calculated by taking the square root of Simpson's diversity index across productive rearrangements. Sourced from immuneACCESS, this table was stored by TCRdb with only in-frame sequences that have V and J called. A share of the clones is absent; for the studies checked, an unresolved V gene accounts for under half, and the remainder has no known explanation. The D gene and trimming were derived from the DNA, and the V and J assignments and clone size from that table. In this sample the table shows about 74,000 clones, around nine tenths of which occur a single time. The top ten hold approximately 1.4% of the sample.

The receptor was isolated from a man aged 45-60 years with acute or convalescent COVID-19. Sequenced material: peripheral blood. In this chain, TRBV6-1 is recombined with TRBJ1-5; the D gene identity is not certain. The sequenced DNA: TGTGCCAGCAGTGACAGAACCAATCAGCCCCAGCATTTT. This is translated as CASSDRTNQPQHF.